The 19 T cell receptor beta chains below all came from one sample that was sequenced in a study of blood T cells in healthy people across ages. Primed by a sample-barcoded 5' primer and a J-beta primer mix, a second PCR proceeded for 7 to 11 cycles. TCRdb passed the 5' RACE reads through MiXCR, listing each CDR3 protein once. The sample includes some 1,500,000 distinct CDR3 sequences, 42% of them seen just once. Sequencing was done on a sample of blood. The source is a woman aged 18-29 years in good health.

The chain employs TRBV9 and TRBJ2-7; 10 positions agree with TRBD2. Looked up from germline, CDR1 is SGDLS and CDR2 is YYNGEE. V gave up 3 bases and J gave up 4 bases; unmatched junction bases: 13. The CDR3 loop spans 17 amino acids. The chain's CDR3 is CASSGAPGLAETYEQYF. The CDR3 bases are TGTGCCAGCAGCGGAGCCCCCGGACTAGCGGAGACATACGAGCAGTACTTC.

J is TRBJ2-1 and V is TRBV6-5, with no clear D. This CDR3 has 14 amino acids. Trimming removed 0 bases from V and 7 bases from J, with 10 bases in between. Germline CDR1 is MNHEY and CDR2 is SVGAGI. The chain's CDR3 is CASSYSSLGNEQFF. In DNA form, the CDR3 reads TGTGCCAGCAGTTACTCGAGTCTAGGAAATGAGCAGTTCTTC.

In this sample, this clonotype turned up a few times. The rearrangement joins TRBV6-5 to TRBJ2-7; 7 bases align to TRBD1. The CDR3 length is 14 residues. J was trimmed by 4 bases and V by 5 bases; bases with no gene match: 8. Germline V lookup: CDR1 MNHEY, CDR2 SVGAGI. The chain's CDR3 is CASSHGTVGYEQYF. Written as DNA, the CDR3 is TGTGCCAGCAGTCACGGGACAGTGGGTTACGAGCAGTACTTC.

In this sample, this clonotype turned up a few times. The CDR3 sequence is CSAVTGTNEKLFF. The CDR3 DNA sequence: TGCAGCGCCGTTACAGGGACTAATGAAAAACTGTTTTTT. The V call is TRBV29-1, the J call TRBJ1-4, with D possibly being TRBD1 (6 bases). Deletions cut 7 bases from V and 2 bases from J, with 11 bases between. CDR1 is SQVTM, CDR2 ANQGSEA, per germline. This CDR3 has 13 residues.

This chain connects TRBV7-3 to TRBJ2-1; 10 nucleotides match TRBD1. Trimming cost V 2 bases and J 7 bases; bases outside gene matches: 2. The CDR3 extends over 14 amino acids. In germline, CDR1 is SGHTA, CDR2 FQGTGA. The CDR3: CASSLGDRGNEQFF. The CDR3 DNA follows: TGTGCCAGCAGCTTAGGGGACAGGGGAAATGAGCAGTTCTTC.

The V and J genes are TRBV9 and TRBJ2-4; D could derive from TRBD1 or TRBD2 (5 bases each). The germline V and J ends were trimmed by 3 bases and 6 bases, with 16 bases remaining between them. This CDR3 has 15 residues. Germline V gene sequence: CDR1 SGDLS, CDR2 YYNGEE. CDR3 sequence reads: CASSDFPGPLNIQYF. The CDR3 bases are TGTGCCAGCAGCGACTTCCCGGGACCATTAAACATTCAGTACTTC.

The rearrangement uses TRBV12-3 or TRBV12-4 and TRBJ2-7, with D unresolved. V dropped 7 bases and J dropped 1 base, with 11 bases sitting between them. CDR3 size: 13 residues. CDR3 loop: CASTARRSYEQYF. CDR3 bases: TGTGCCAGCACTGCCCGGAGATCCTACGAGCAGTACTTC.

V is TRBV7-2 and J is TRBJ2-2; 7 bases are shared with TRBD2. The CDR3 has 16 residues. From germline, CDR1 is SGHTA and CDR2 FQGNSA. V was clipped by 5 bases and J by 1 base; unmatched bases: 7. The CDR3 reads CASSTRLALNTGELFF. DNA for the CDR3: TGTGCCAGCAGCACACGACTAGCTCTGAACACCGGGGAGCTGTTTTTT.

This clonotype occurred a few times. The CDR3 loop is CASSLAYRQASYEQYF. In DNA, the CDR3 is TGTGCCAGCAGCTTAGCCTACCGACAGGCCTCCTACGAGCAGTACTTC. The rearrangement uses TRBV7-9 and TRBJ2-7; a weak D match, TRBD1 (6 bases). The CDR3 loop spans 16 amino acids. Germline V gene data show CDR1 as SEHNR and CDR2 as FQNEAQ (reference sequence). V was pared by 0 bases and J by 0 bases, with 12 bases between.

The chain joins TRBV7-2 to TRBJ2-3; a weak D match, TRBD2 (6 bases). This CDR3 spans 15 amino acids. Trimming removed 5 bases from V and 4 bases from J, with 16 bases in between. CDR1 SGHTA and CDR2 FQGNSA come from the germline V gene. CDR3 protein: CASSKQGLHADTQYF. The CDR3 coding sequence is TGTGCCAGCAGCAAGCAGGGACTCCACGCAGATACGCAGTATTTT.

A few counts support this clonotype. The gene calls are TRBV20-1 and TRBJ1-2; weak D call: TRBD1 (5 bases). V lost 6 bases, J lost 0 bases, and 11 bases lay in between. Germline-derived CDR1 and CDR2 are DFQATT and SNEGSKA (reference sequence). The CDR3 consists of 13 residues. CDR3 DNA: TGCAGTGCCCCGGTAGGGGCTAACTATGGCTACACCTTC. Its protein is CSAPVGANYGYTF.

The rearrangement uses TRBV12-3 or TRBV12-4 and TRBJ1-1; D is possibly TRBD1 (5 bases). This CDR3 has 13 residues. V shed 6 bases and J shed 5 bases, with 13 bases lying between them. The CDR3 DNA sequence: TGTGCCAGCAGGGTCTTGGGGGGGACTGAAGCTTTCTTT. This codes for CASRVLGGTEAFF.

The chain links TRBV5-1 to TRBJ2-5; 12 bases match TRBD2. The V gene end was trimmed by 0 bases and the J gene end by 11 bases; junction bases not matched to a gene: 11. The CDR3 contains 16 residues. Germline values: CDR1 SGHRS, CDR2 YFSETQ. The CDR3 DNA follows: TGCGCCAGCAGCTTGGCGACTAGCGGGAGACTCGATGAGCAGTACTTC. It yields the protein CASSLATSGRLDEQYF.

The chain combines TRBV18 with TRBJ2-3; D perhaps matches TRBD1 (5 bases). The germline V and J ends were trimmed by 3 bases and 4 bases, with 11 bases remaining between them. CDR1 is KGHSH, CDR2 LQKENI, per germline. CDR3 length: 14 amino acids. CDR3 in DNA: TGTGCCAGCTCACCTAGGACACAGGCAGATACGCAGTATTTT. Amino acid sequence: CASSPRTQADTQYF.

This clonotype appeared a few times. V gene TRBV5-1 combines with J gene TRBJ1-1; TRBD1 matches at 9 bases. The junction had 7 bases not matched to a gene; V was cut back by 1 base and J by 0 bases. In germline, CDR1 is SGHRS, CDR2 YFSETQ. The CDR3 loop spans 17 amino acids. CDR3 sequence: CASSLTGGGSLNTEAFF. CDR3 DNA: TGCGCCAGCAGCTTGACAGGGGGCGGCTCATTGAACACTGAAGCTTTCTTT.

This clonotype was observed a handful of times. The rearrangement joins TRBV7-6 to TRBJ2-1, with 8 positions matching TRBD2. This CDR3 spans 16 amino acids. Germline V CDR1 and CDR2: SGHVS, FNYEAQ. The V and J ends lost 4 bases and 8 bases, in that order; junction bases with no gene match: 13. The CDR3 region has the DNA TGTGCCAGCAGCTCCCCCGGGGGGGTTTCGGCGGATGAGCAGTTCTTC. Its translation is CASSSPGGVSADEQFF.

This clonotype appeared a single time. At one end, the junction sequence differs from germline, possibly due to a read error. The chain couples TRBV6-6 to TRBJ1-2; D is unclear. The CDR3 loop spans 17 amino acids. Germline V gene sequence: CDR1 MNHNY, CDR2 SVGAGI (reference sequence). CDR3 sequence (DNA): TGTGCCAGCAGTTACGGGCAGAGACACATGCCCGACTATGACTACACCTTC. This gives the protein CASSYGQRHMPDYDYTF.

This clonotype was detected only a few times. This sequence joins TRBV20-1 and TRBJ1-4; 7 bases match TRBD1. Unmatched junction bases numbered 3, after V lost 2 bases and J lost 6 bases. This CDR3 is built from 13 residues. Germline V gene data show CDR1 as DFQATT and CDR2 as SNEGSKA (reference sequence). The CDR3, as DNA: TGCAGTGCTAGACGTCAGGGGGATGAAAAACTGTTTTTT. It specifies CSARRQGDEKLFF.

In this sample, this clonotype turned up once. Its ends do not fully match the called genes, so a read error is possible. This chain links TRBV7-2 with TRBJ2-1, with D unresolved. CDR1 and CDR2 from the germline V gene are SGHTA and FQGNSA. CDR3 length: 14 amino acids. The DNA for the CDR3 is TGTGCCTGCAGCTTAGGGTTCAGCTACAATGAGCAGTTCTTC. Translated, it gives CACSLGFSYNEQFF.